The source of this T cell receptor (beta chain) is a study of T-cell memory formation after mild COVID-19. Regarding the study as a whole: Clones that shrank (day 15 to 85) were balanced CD4/CD8, whereas later expanders leaned CD4+.

Constant-segment primers were used for 5'RACE, and the resulting TCR alpha and TCR beta cDNA libraries carried sample barcodes and UMIs. MiXCR was run by TCRdb on the 5' RACE reads, yielding one entry per CDR3 protein. The sample consists of approximately 430,000 distinct CDR3 sequences, less than 25% of them appearing once. CDR3 size: 18 residues. V dropped 10 bases and J dropped 0 bases, with 25 bases sitting between them. A remark on this clonotype: Its antigen is still unknown.

This chain uses TRBV12-3 or TRBV12-4 with TRBJ2-1; D might be TRBD1 (6 bases). Sequencing input: PBMCs or a T cell subset sorted from them (not recorded which). The clonotype was recovered from an adult woman who had mild COVID-19 (a few samples of this study predate the infection). Cell type and time point are not known. The CDR3 bases are TGTGCCACCGTTCTAACAGGGACCCTTAAGGGCTCCTACAATGAGCAGTTCTTC. Protein product: CATVLTGTLKGSYNEQFF.